This entry features one T cell receptor beta chain sequence. These data are taken from a study of blood T cells in healthy people across ages. Study-level background: Capture by template switching was about one barcoded beta molecule per two T cells.

With 4 bases clipped from V and 2 bases from J, the junction kept 5 bases outside the gene matches. There are 16 residues in the CDR3. Germline assignment: CDR1 MNHNS and CDR2 SASEGT. Next came a second PCR, run for about 7 to 12 cycles, which used a sample-barcoded 5' primer along with a J-beta primer mix. TCRdb re-derived calls from the 5' RACE reads in MiXCR, one entry per CDR3 protein. The sample includes some 1.8 million distinct CDR3 sequences, about 39% seen only once; the top ten take approximately 22%. J is TRBJ2-5 and V is TRBV6-1, with 12 bases fitting TRBD2. This clonotype was obtained from a human donor in good health. Specimen: blood. The CDR3 DNA is TGTGCCAGCAGTGCCCAACTAGCGGGGGGTCAAGAGACCCAGTACTTC. Translation gives CASSAQLAGGQETQYF.